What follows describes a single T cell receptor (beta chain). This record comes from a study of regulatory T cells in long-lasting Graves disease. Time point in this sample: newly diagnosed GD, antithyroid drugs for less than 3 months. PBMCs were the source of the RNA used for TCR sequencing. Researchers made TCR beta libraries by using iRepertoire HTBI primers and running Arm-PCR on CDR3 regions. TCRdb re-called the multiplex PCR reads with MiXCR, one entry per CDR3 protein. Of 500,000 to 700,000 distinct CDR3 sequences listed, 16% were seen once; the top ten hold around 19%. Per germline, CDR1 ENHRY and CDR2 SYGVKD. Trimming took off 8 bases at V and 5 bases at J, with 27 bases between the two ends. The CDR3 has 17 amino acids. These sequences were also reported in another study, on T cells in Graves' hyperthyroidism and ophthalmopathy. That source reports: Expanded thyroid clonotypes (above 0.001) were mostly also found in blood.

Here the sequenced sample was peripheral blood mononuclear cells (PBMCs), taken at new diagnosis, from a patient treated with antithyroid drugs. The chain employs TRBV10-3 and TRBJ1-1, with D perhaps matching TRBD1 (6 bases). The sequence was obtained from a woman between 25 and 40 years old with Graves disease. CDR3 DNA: TGTGCCATCGGGGGGTCCAGAGGGGGGGGGGTATCTACTGAAGCTTTCTTT. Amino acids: CAIGGSRGGGVSTEAFF.